This T cell receptor beta chain originates from a study of OX40 agonist ivuxolimab in advanced cancers. The CDR3 is 16 amino acids. CDR1 ENHRY and CDR2 SYGVKD come from the germline V gene. After removal of 2 bases from V and 3 bases from J, the junction contained 8 bases not matched to a gene. The data were produced by immunoSEQ multiplex PCR, yet TCRdb's version contains in-frame clones alone and is incomplete. This table holds about 48,000 clones, around 80% found once. The origin of this receptor is an adult with an advanced solid tumor such as melanoma, head and neck, liver or kidney cancer. This specimen consisted of CD4+ or CD8+ T cells sorted from blood, obtained in a trial of the OX40 agonist ivuxolimab. The chain carries TRBV10-3 and TRBJ2-3, with TRBD2 matching 7 bases. The CDR3 here is CAISEARGLPTDTQYF. The CDR3 nucleotides are TGTGCCATCAGTGAGGCTCGGGGACTACCAACAGATACGCAGTATTTT.